This record concerns one T cell receptor (beta chain) sequence. It has no known antigen specificity. Within one base of it there is no much larger clone, and no base qualities were kept. The data stem from a study of cytomegalovirus exposure and HLA in healthy donors (dated by TCRdb to about 2017). Broadly, across the study: In an earlier analysis of some 610 of the donors, less than 350 Gb of sequence data and 100 million or so unique TCR beta sequences from about 190 million T cells were reported. Class I and class II HLA loci were covered by the typing at four-digit resolution. To study patterns of TCR occurrence, a later analysis re-analyzed previously published TCR beta repertoires from 700 or so donors and added high-resolution HLA genotyping. The later analysis used no new phenotypic data to find candidate immune exposures, relying instead on TCR beta sequences and their occurrence across donors. The number of donors typed differed by locus, with about 620-630 for A, B, C, DRB1 and DQB1, 522 for DQA1, 606 for DPA1, and around 460 for DPB1. High-throughput TCR immunosequencing, statistical association of individual TCRs with disease status, and machine learning were combined to predict cytomegalovirus infection status. The aim of the study was to test whether cataloging public T cell receptors could identify signatures of past pathogen exposure. Of the roughly 400 genotyped donors, about 84% fell in the genetic ancestry cluster associated with self-reported Caucasian donors. Donor age, sex, ethnicity and CMV serostatus were compiled together with the repertoire data. Using immunosequencing, the study profiled T cell repertoires from roughly 650 subjects and related those repertoires to cytomegalovirus serostatus. A later genetic analysis took genome-wide SNP genotypes for about three fifths of the roughly 670 donors and used that subset as a discovery cohort. To decide whether each TCR beta V gene segment behaved as functional or pseudogenic, an earlier analysis of some 600 of the donors relied on high-throughput TCR beta sequencing. A handful of DR-DQ haplotypes were handled as single units for association and clustering because linkage in the cohort was strong. An early release covering more than 500 HLA-typed donors comprised around 300 gigabases of sequencing data and approximately 85 million unique TCR sequences. On average, roughly 240,000 unique TCR beta nucleotide sequences were sequenced per donor among a few hundred genotyped donors of the cohort, with 15% to 20% of those sequences being non-productive. Every repertoire in the discovery cohort had been generated on one and the same sequencing platform. Along with the roughly 610-subject first cohort, a separate validation cohort of approximately 110 different subjects was used. The investigation overall reported the following: A later analysis reported that several top co-occurrence clusters appeared linked to parvovirus B19, influenza, CMV and Epstein-Barr virus. In an earlier analysis of 587 of the donors, most TCR beta V segments appeared in productive rearrangements about 87% or about 30% of the time, broadly matching IMGT annotations. In a later analysis, most CMV-associated TCR beta chains were found to appear HLA-restricted, with HLA associations seemingly driven largely by CMV exposure. Linkage disequilibrium might explain the correlated functional status among segregating V segments, but an unknown experimental factor could not be ruled out. Compared with equally common non-associated chains, HLA-associated TCR beta chains in a later analysis were more clonally expanded and had lower generation probabilities. Sequencing depth was assumed to be roughly uniform across donors in the presence/absence analyses, though that assumption may not hold. The earlier analysis of some 560 of the donors excluded some 16 rarely observed V segments, including chromosome 9 orphons, because counts were too low. An association between a missense DCLRE1C variant and V-gene and J-gene trimming of TCR beta chains was found in a later genetic analysis and replicated in an independent cohort. Because HLA typing was missing for some donors at each locus, association tests included only the typed subset. Immune exposure information for the cohort was limited to CMV serostatus. Assigning TCR associations to individual alleles was difficult when HLA alleles, especially DR and DQ, strongly co-occurred. In a later analysis, the rate of TCR association differed among HLA loci, with DRB1 alleles having the most associated TCRs and HLA-C alleles having the fewest. In the study, approximately 160 TCR beta chains were listed as associated with cytomegalovirus. Because the 87-base-pair reads could not distinguish some IMGT-functional V segments, including TRBV6-2 and TRBV6-3, those segments were excluded. This cohort had only TCR beta chains sequenced, and the lack of alpha or paired-chain data limited which features could be detected. Across donors, most TCR sequences were observed very rarely, whereas some public TCRs were present in many individuals. According to a later genetic analysis, donors in an Asian-associated ancestry cluster had fewer N-insertions in productive TCRs than the approximately 650-donor mean. It was suggested by the authors that the approach could potentially be generalized to other disease states and immunological phenotypes. A group of highly shared sequence variants was considered likely to be a technical artifact of the sequencing pipeline. Three of the identified cytomegalovirus-associated TCR beta chains were confirmed in vitro to be specific for cytomegalovirus antigens. At a false discovery rate of 0.05, a later analysis linked 16,000 or so TCR beta sequences to specific HLA alleles. A further reported finding was that TCR beta sequences accurately predicted the HLA-A and HLA-B alleles for most subjects in the first cohort. Cytomegalovirus status was reported to be diagnosed by the classifier with high specificity and sensitivity in both the original and validation cohorts.

The cohort consisted of approximately 670 healthy bone marrow donors. Cohort members were all nominally healthy when sampled, although unrecorded immune exposures were likely present. The donor was CMV seropositive and belonged to the group of over 250 seropositive cohort members. Each donor provided a peripheral blood sample, and peripheral blood mononuclear cells were used for TCR beta sequencing. Genomic DNA extraction from the blood cell samples was performed with the Qiagen DNeasy Blood Extraction Kit. The CDR3 spans 15 residues, from the cysteine through the phenylalanine. Only the CDR3 DNA is retained, 45 bases long and in frame from the first base. V loses 1 base at its end and J loses 3 bases; junction bases beyond the gene matches: 6. From a lookup of the germline V gene (reference sequence), CDR1 and CDR2 are SGHAT and FQDESV. Library generation was performed with the immunoSEQ multiplex PCR assay. For the multiplex PCR, a mixture combining 60 forward primers for TCR Vbeta segments and 13 reverse primers for TCR Jbeta segments was used. A multiplex PCR assay on genomic DNA amplified the CDR3 region of rearranged TCR beta genes. The Illumina HiSeq System was used to sequence the amplified TCR beta libraries as 87-base-pair reads. On the study's bioinformatics: Across the 670 or so repertoires, a later analysis counted 80 million or so unique TCR beta chains, 9 million to 14 million of which were shared by at least two donors. Raw reads were error-corrected and collapsed into unique sequences with a nearest-neighbor algorithm that merged closely related sequences to remove PCR and sequencing errors. V, D and J gene segments were assigned by aligning CDR3 sequences to IMGT reference sequences. Each retained sequence needed at least a six-nucleotide match to both a V gene segment and a J gene segment. Rearrangements were called productive when the CDR3 lacked stop codons and stayed in frame with V and J; all others were non-productive. Following IMGT convention, CDR3 was defined as the stretch from the second conserved V-encoded cysteine to the conserved J-encoded phenylalanine. In an earlier analysis of around 600 of the donors, sequences lacking an unambiguous match to a single V gene segment were excluded. In an earlier analysis of a few hundred of the donors, V segments were called functional above 56.7% productive rearrangements and were called segregating when the between-donor standard deviation exceeded 5%. A statistical classification framework was built to diagnose cytomegalovirus status from the catalog of TCR beta chain sequences. V and J gene assignment, in a later analysis, came from comparing TCR nucleotide sequences with IMGT/GENE-DB human TR gene sequences. In a later analysis, CDR3 sequences and most-parsimonious VDJ recombination scenarios were assigned using the TCRdist pipeline. In a later analysis, every TCR beta chain was defined by the combination of its CDR3 amino acid sequence and its V-gene family, and reads without a unique V-gene family were dropped. In a later analysis, around 650 highly shared, low-generation-probability nucleotide sequences were removed to address suspected cross-contamination and a sequencing artifact. In a later analysis, a clonal expansion index for each public chain was calculated from normalized within-repertoire ranks of inferred template counts. In a later analysis, generation probabilities were computed with a VDJ recombination model fitted to out-of-frame rearrangements, and the resulting probabilities were checked against IGoR. Hypergeometric tests were used in a later analysis to score TCR-TCR, TCR-HLA and TCR-CMV co-occurrence, with a repertoire-size bias correction applied to the TCR pairs. To estimate false discovery rates, a later analysis permuted the HLA or CMV assignments 20 times. In a later analysis, co-occurring TCRs were grouped with DBSCAN, and TCRdist sequence similarity was added when clustering was performed within HLA-allele-positive subsets. For co-occurrence clustering, repertoires with fewer than 30,000 or more than 120,000 public chains were excluded, along with 4 to 6 repertoires with anomalous nucleotide sharing. TCRdb's version of the immuneACCESS table is confined to in-frame rearrangements and falls short of the full clone set. An unresolved V gene accounts for under half of the shortfall where checked; the remainder is of unknown origin. V and J calls and clone size are as listed in that table; D and trimming were resolved from the DNA. The sample table lists some 180,000 clones, roughly 86% of them with a count of one. The ten top clones hold about 3% of the sample.

The sequence derives from a man aged 35 to 55 in good health and CMV-seropositive. The receptor chain draws on TRBV11-1 and TRBJ2-7; 7 junctional bases match TRBD1. The sequencing sample was made of PBMCs. The CDR3 protein: CASSLDRDRDYEQYF. The DNA sequence is TGTGCCAGCAGCTTAGATCGGGACAGAGACTACGAGCAGTACTTC.